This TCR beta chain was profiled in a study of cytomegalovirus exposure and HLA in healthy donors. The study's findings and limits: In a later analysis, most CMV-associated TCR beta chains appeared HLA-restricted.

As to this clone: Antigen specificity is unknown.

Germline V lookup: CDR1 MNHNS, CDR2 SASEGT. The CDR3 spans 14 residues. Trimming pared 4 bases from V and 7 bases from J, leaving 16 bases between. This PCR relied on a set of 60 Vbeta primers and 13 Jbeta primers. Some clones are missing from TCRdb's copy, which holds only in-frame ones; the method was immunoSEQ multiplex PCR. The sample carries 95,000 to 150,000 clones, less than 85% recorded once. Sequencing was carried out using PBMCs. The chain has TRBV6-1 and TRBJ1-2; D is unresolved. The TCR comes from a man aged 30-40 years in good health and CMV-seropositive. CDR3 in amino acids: CASSGVEFLAGYTF. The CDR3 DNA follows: TGTGCCAGCAGTGGGGTGGAGTTCCTGGCTGGCTACACCTTC.